The 27 T cell receptor beta chains in this list originate from one sample, sequenced in a study of identical twins. TCRdb used MiXCR to reprocess the 5' RACE reads, holding one entry per CDR3 protein. Of hundreds of thousands of distinct CDR3 sequences in the sample, more than 6.5% were seen once. These same data were also listed under a study on yellow fever vaccine responses in identical twins.

The sequenced material came from PBMCs. The receptors derive from a woman aged 18-29 years in good health.

This clonotype occurred a few times. The CDR3 spells CASGVGAMNTEAFF. The CDR3 nucleotides are TGTGCCAGCGGCGTGGGAGCCATGAACACTGAAGCTTTCTTT. This chain links TRBV28 with TRBJ1-1; D is unclear. There are 14 residues in the CDR3. CDR1 MDHEN and CDR2 SYDVKM come from the germline V gene. The V gene lost 8 bases and the J gene lost 0 bases, with 13 bases spanning the gap.

V gene TRBV7-6 combines with J gene TRBJ2-3, with 7 bases identical to TRBD2. The germline CDR1 and CDR2 sequences are SGHVS and FNYEAQ. The CDR3 length is 15 residues. Trimming removed 1 base from V and 11 bases from J; junction bases left unmatched: 12. In nucleotides, the CDR3 is TGTGCCAGCAGCTTAGGGGGAGGGCCCGGGTTGATGCAGTATTTT. It specifies CASSLGGGPGLMQYF.

The rearrangement links TRBV11-2 to TRBJ2-3; 9 bases are shared with TRBD2. This CDR3 has 15 amino acids. J was trimmed by 3 bases and V by 4 bases; bases with no gene match: 5. The germline V gene has CDR1 SGHAT and CDR2 FQNNGV. CDR3: CASSSLAGVTDTQYF. In nucleotides, the CDR3 is TGTGCCAGCAGCTCCTTAGCGGGAGTGACAGATACGCAGTATTTT.

The genes are TRBV20-1 and TRBJ2-5; D could derive from TRBD1 or TRBD2 (5 bases each). Germline V gene data show CDR1 as DFQATT and CDR2 as SNEGSKA (reference sequence). The CDR3 totals 15 residues. Trimming removed 5 bases from V and 5 bases from J, with 21 bases in between. CDR3 sequence (DNA): TGCAGTGCTTTCACTCCGGGACCTCCTAGGGAGACCCAGTACTTC. It is translated as CSAFTPGPPRETQYF.

There are many counts of this clonotype. The rearrangement links TRBV5-1 to TRBJ2-4, with D uncertain. The V and J ends lost 6 bases and 1 base respectively, with 14 bases between them. Per the germline V gene, CDR1 is SGHRS and CDR2 is YFSETQ. The CDR3 runs 15 residues. The CDR3 DNA reads as TGCGCCAGCACTTTTGGGGATCGGGCCAAAAACATTCAGTACTTC. It yields the protein CASTFGDRAKNIQYF.

The CDR3 DNA reads as TGTGCCACCAGCGTACCCCGGGGGGTTGTCGGGGAGCTGTTTTTT. It translates to CATSVPRGVVGELFF. V is TRBV15 and J is TRBJ2-2; TRBD2 agrees at 7 bases. The CDR3 is made up of 15 amino acids. Germline lookup yields CDR1 LNHNV and CDR2 YYDKDF (reference sequence). The V segment lost 5 bases and the J segment 7 bases; nucleotides outside the gene matches: 10.

The rearrangement links TRBV10-3 to TRBJ2-7; TRBD1 might be the D (5 bases). This CDR3 is built from 14 residues. Deletions cut 8 bases from V and 3 bases from J, with 17 bases between. In germline, CDR1 is ENHRY, CDR2 SYGVKD. The CDR3 DNA reads as TGTGCCATCTCGACAGCCTCGGCGGTCTACGAGCAGTACTTC. Translating gives CAISTASAVYEQYF.

This clonotype was seen a few times. V and J are TRBV18 and TRBJ2-3; 11 nucleotides line up with TRBD2. The V and J ends lost 3 bases and 3 bases, in that order; junction bases with no gene match: 11. The CDR3 is made up of 18 amino acids. Germline-derived CDR1 and CDR2 are KGHSH and LQKENI. The CDR3 region is CASSPVAGASGRTDTQYF. CDR3 coding DNA: TGTGCCAGCTCACCCGTTGCGGGGGCTAGCGGGAGGACAGATACGCAGTATTTT.

This chain links TRBV5-5 with TRBJ2-6; D is unresolved. V was clipped by 2 bases and J by 0 bases, with 12 bases between them. The CDR3 has 17 residues. The germline gives CDR1 SGHKS, CDR2 YYEKEE (reference sequence). The CDR3 DNA follows: TGTGCCAGCAGCTTAAGAGGTATCAGCTCTGGGGCCAACGTCCTGACTTTC. This encodes CASSLRGISSGANVLTF.

This clonotype was seen only a few times. This chain uses TRBV12-3 or TRBV12-4 with TRBJ1-6; 7 bases fit TRBD1. After removal of 7 bases from V and 8 bases from J, the junction contained 11 bases not matched to a gene. The CDR3 runs 15 residues. The CDR3 here is CASTLGRQGDSPLHF. The CDR3 nucleotides read TGTGCCAGCACCCTTGGGCGTCAGGGGGATTCACCCCTCCACTTT.

CDR3 sequence reads: CASSAGRSYEQYF. The CDR3 DNA reads as TGCGCCAGCAGTGCAGGGAGGTCCTACGAGCAGTACTTC. The V and J genes are TRBV4-3 and TRBJ2-7; possible D gene TRBD2, 6 bases. The CDR3 is 13 residues long. From germline, CDR1 is LGHNA and CDR2 YSLEER. The ends were cut back, 6 bases at V and 1 base at J, with 10 bases in the middle.

This clonotype has only a few counts. The rearrangement uses TRBV7-9 and TRBJ1-1; the D is unclear. The CDR3 is made up of 15 amino acids. The germline gives CDR1 SEHNR, CDR2 FQNEAQ (reference sequence). V was clipped by 5 bases and J by 1 base, with 14 bases between them. In DNA form, the CDR3 reads TGTGCCAGCAGCCCCTATATAACGGGGAACACTGAAGCTTTCTTT. Translated: CASSPYITGNTEAFF.

V gene TRBV7-8 combines with J gene TRBJ2-5, with TRBD2 matching over 7 bases. V was pared by 1 base and J by 1 base, with 9 bases of the junction left unmatched. The CDR3 length is 17 residues. Germline V gene sequence: CDR1 SGHVS, CDR2 FQNEAQ. The CDR3 loop is CASSLGLARLIQETQYF. The CDR3 coding sequence is TGTGCCAGCAGCTTAGGACTAGCTCGTCTCATCCAAGAGACCCAGTACTTC. Drawing the rest from reference TRBV7-8 and TRBJ2-5, the complete variable domain is GAGVSQSPRYKVAKRGQDVALRCDPISGHVSLFWYQQALGQGPEFLTYFQNEAQLDKSGLPSDRFFAERPEGSVSTLKIQRTQQEDSAVYLCASSLGLARLIQETQYFGPGTRLLVL.

This clonotype was picked up many times. The chain has TRBV27 and TRBJ2-1; D unclear. This CDR3 has 13 residues. Germline values: CDR1 MNHEY, CDR2 SMNVEV (reference sequence). V gave up 5 bases and J gave up 4 bases, with 9 bases separating them. The CDR3: CASSKDGYNEQFF. As DNA, the CDR3 is TGTGCCAGCAGTAAAGACGGTTACAATGAGCAGTTCTTC.

This clonotype has more than one count but fewer than ten. This chain connects TRBV15 to TRBJ1-2, with D uncertain. V lost 1 base and J 4 bases, leaving 7 bases between the germline ends. Germline values: CDR1 LNHNV, CDR2 YYDKDF (reference sequence). The CDR3 spans 13 residues. CDR3 sequence: CATSRGGAYGYTF. Written as DNA, the CDR3 is TGTGCCACCAGCAGAGGGGGTGCCTATGGCTACACCTTC.

This clonotype was picked up a small number of times. The rearrangement uses TRBV20-1 and TRBJ1-5, with a weak D call TRBD1 (5 bases). Germline V gene lookup returns CDR1 DFQATT and CDR2 SNEGSKA (reference sequence). This CDR3 contains 12 residues. Trimming stripped 3 bases from V and 6 bases from J, with 9 bases between. DNA of the CDR3: TGCAGTGCTAGTTTGGGGGGTCAGCCCCAGCATTTT. Residues: CSASLGGQPQHF.

This chain's CDR3 is CASSPGLQGRGETQYF. CDR3 DNA: TGTGCCAGCAGCCCAGGCCTCCAGGGCCGTGGGGAGACCCAGTACTTC. The chain joins TRBV11-2 to TRBJ2-5; maybe TRBD1 (5 bases). Germline assignment: CDR1 SGHAT and CDR2 FQNNGV. The CDR3 runs 16 residues. V lost 5 bases, J lost 5 bases, and 21 bases lay in between.

This clonotype has a count of ten or more. V gene TRBV5-1 combines with J gene TRBJ2-5, with TRBD1 as a possible D gene (6 bases). CDR1 is SGHRS and CDR2 is YFSETQ in the germline V gene. Trimming stripped 2 bases from V and 0 bases from J, with 11 bases between. CDR3 length: 15 amino acids. In DNA form, the CDR3 reads TGCGCCAGCAGCTTTACAGGGTTGTACCAAGAGACCCAGTACTTC. Translating it yields CASSFTGLYQETQYF.

Only a few counts were recorded for this clonotype. The chain links TRBV7-8 to TRBJ2-3, with D tentatively TRBD1 or TRBD2 (6 bases each). Trimming removed 5 bases from V and 2 bases from J, with 14 bases in between. The CDR3 extends over 15 amino acids. Germline assignment: CDR1 SGHVS and CDR2 FQNEAQ. The DNA of the CDR3 is TGTGCCAGCAGCCGACAGGACTACCCCACAGATACGCAGTATTTT. Encoded protein: CASSRQDYPTDTQYF.

The table lists this clonotype with many counts. This chain uses TRBV29-1 with TRBJ2-2; 11 bases match TRBD2. This CDR3 comprises 15 residues. Germline V lookup: CDR1 SQVTM, CDR2 ANQGSEA. V shed 5 bases, J shed 5 bases, and the junction held 7 bases outside the gene matches. The CDR3 DNA follows: TGCAGCGTTAGGGGACTAGCGGCTGGGACCGGGGAGCTGTTTTTT. Translated, it gives CSVRGLAAGTGELFF.

This clonotype has a handful of counts. The chain joins TRBV18 to TRBJ2-1, with D perhaps TRBD1 or TRBD2 (6 bases each). CDR1 and CDR2 (germline): KGHSH, LQKENI. The CDR3 is made up of 14 amino acids. The V gene lost 2 bases and the J gene lost 5 bases, with 10 bases spanning the gap. The CDR3 loop is CASSPKGGDNEQFF. Here the CDR3 DNA reads TGTGCCAGCTCACCAAAGGGGGGAGACAATGAGCAGTTCTTC. The variable domain in full, with the rest retrieved from reference TRBV18 and TRBJ2-1, is NAGVMQNPRHLVRRRGQEARLRCSPMKGHSHVYWYRQLPEEGLKFMVYLQKENIIDESGMPKERFSAEFPKEGPSILRIQQVVRGDSAAYFCASSPKGGDNEQFFGPGTRLTVL.

The rearrangement links TRBV5-1 to TRBJ2-2, with 7 bases that match TRBD2. Germline V gene data show CDR1 as SGHRS and CDR2 as YFSETQ. This CDR3 region has 18 residues. The V gene end was trimmed by 3 bases and the J gene end by 7 bases; junction bases not matched to a gene: 18. The CDR3 sequence is CASSSSSMGAGIGGELFF. The CDR3 nucleotides read TGCGCCAGCAGCTCCTCCTCAATGGGAGCGGGAATTGGCGGGGAGCTGTTTTTT.

The genes are TRBV11-2 and TRBJ2-1; D is uncertain. The CDR3 is 13 amino acids. V shed 1 base and J shed 4 bases, with 5 bases lying between them. In germline, CDR1 is SGHAT, CDR2 FQNNGV. This CDR3 is CASSLVIYNEQFF. In DNA form, the CDR3 reads TGTGCCAGCAGCTTAGTCATATACAATGAGCAGTTCTTC.

This clonotype was observed many times. This rearrangement joins TRBV7-2 to TRBJ2-7, with 9 bases matching TRBD1. Germline V lookup: CDR1 SGHTA, CDR2 FQGNSA. J gave up 3 bases and V 5 bases, and 8 bases lay outside the gene matches. The CDR3 has 15 amino acids. CDR3 loop: CASSKETGGVYEQYF. DNA for the CDR3: TGTGCCAGCAGCAAGGAGACAGGGGGTGTCTACGAGCAGTACTTC.

This clonotype was detected many times. The chain uses TRBV7-8 and TRBJ2-7, with D maybe TRBD2 (6 bases). Germline V gene sequence: CDR1 SGHVS, CDR2 FQNEAQ. The CDR3 has 14 residues. Trimming shortened V by 3 bases and J by 2 bases, and 11 bases separated the two germline ends. This CDR3 reads CASSFGTGPYEQYF. In DNA form, the CDR3 reads TGTGCCAGCAGCTTCGGGACTGGACCCTACGAGCAGTACTTC.

This clonotype has only a few counts. The CDR3 DNA is TGCGCCAGCAGCCAGACTAGCGGGGCGACCTACAATGAGCAGTTCTTC. Protein: CASSQTSGATYNEQFF. The chain employs TRBV4-3 and TRBJ2-1; 11 nucleotides line up with TRBD2. The CDR3 is made up of 16 amino acids. Germline V gene sequence: CDR1 LGHNA, CDR2 YSLEER. The junction had 3 bases not matched to a gene; V was cut back by 3 bases and J by 2 bases.

This chain links TRBV3-1 with TRBJ2-1, with 8 bases aligning to TRBD1. This CDR3 comprises 14 residues. CDR1 is LGHDT and CDR2 is YNNKEL in the germline V gene (reference sequence). After removal of 2 bases from V and 8 bases from J, the junction contained 5 bases not matched to a gene. CDR3 in DNA: TGTGCCAGCAGCCAACCGGACAGGGCCGATGAGCAGTTCTTC. This translates into CASSQPDRADEQFF.